This T cell receptor beta chain is from a study of cytomegalovirus exposure and HLA in healthy donors. For the study at large: Ancestry clustering placed 70% to 90% of about 400 genotyped donors in the Caucasian-associated cluster.

In the PCR, 60 Vbeta and 13 Jbeta primers were used. TCRdb's table, derived via immunoSEQ multiplex PCR, lists solely in-frame clones and lacks some. The table includes around 190,000 clones, 80% to 90% detected once. About this clone: The antigen remains undetermined.

Findings and limits, study-wide: Researchers had no immune exposure information except CMV serostatus available.

The CDR3 spans 14 residues. V lost 2 bases, J lost 1 base, and 8 bases lay in between. The germline V gene has CDR1 SQVTM and CDR2 ANQGSEA. The TCR originated in a woman aged 25 to 39 in good health and CMV-seronegative. Specimen: PBMCs. The chain recombines TRBV29-1 with TRBJ2-2, with D unresolved. The CDR3 sequence: CSVEHNRNTGELFF. The CDR3 DNA follows: TGCAGCGTTGAACACAACAGGAACACCGGGGAGCTGTTTTTT.